The clone carrying this TCR beta chain was counted a few times. The antigen is undetermined. These data are taken from a study of CD8 T cells in ankylosing spondylitis. The CDR3 has 16 amino acids. V trimming: 4 bases; J trimming: 6 bases; junction bases outside the gene matches: 7. Each CDR3 protein gets one entry after TCRdb re-called the 5' RACE reads with MiXCR. Here the sample spans some 130,000 distinct CDR3 sequences, around 9.3% being singletons. General observations from the study: Among TCR beta sequences, a motif of several highly homologous variants appeared characteristic of ankylosing spondylitis blood.

The V and J genes are TRBV12-3 or TRBV12-4 and TRBJ2-3; 13 bases agree with TRBD2. This TCR was recovered from a male donor with ankylosing spondylitis or in good health (not recorded which). Sequenced: blood, either unsorted or a sorted T cell fraction (not recorded which). The CDR3 sequence is CASSSGLAGEGDTQYF. The CDR3 coding sequence is TGTGCCAGCAGTTCTGGACTAGCGGGAGAGGGGGATACGCAGTATTTT.